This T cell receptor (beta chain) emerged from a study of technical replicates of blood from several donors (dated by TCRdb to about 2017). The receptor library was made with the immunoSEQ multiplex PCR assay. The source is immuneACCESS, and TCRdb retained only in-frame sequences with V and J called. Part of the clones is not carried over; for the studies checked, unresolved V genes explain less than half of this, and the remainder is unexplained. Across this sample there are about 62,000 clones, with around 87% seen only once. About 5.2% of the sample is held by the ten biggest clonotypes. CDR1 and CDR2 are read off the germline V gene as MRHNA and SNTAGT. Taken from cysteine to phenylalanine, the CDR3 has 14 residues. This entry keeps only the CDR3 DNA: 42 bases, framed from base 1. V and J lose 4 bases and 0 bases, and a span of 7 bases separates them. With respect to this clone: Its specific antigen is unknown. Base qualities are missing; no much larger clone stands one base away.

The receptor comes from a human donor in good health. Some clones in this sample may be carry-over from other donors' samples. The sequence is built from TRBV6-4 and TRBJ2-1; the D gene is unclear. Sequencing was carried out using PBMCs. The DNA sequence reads TGTGCCAGCAGTGTCGAGCCCTCCTACAATGAGCAGTTCTTC. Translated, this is CASSVEPSYNEQFF.